This T cell receptor beta chain was recorded in a study of shared clonotypes between healthy human individuals. Study-wide context: CD4 naive cells filled three plates per donor, CD4 memory three, CD8 naive two and CD8 memory one. Study findings and constraints: A generally larger estimated richness was seen in naive subsets than in memory subsets.

V trimming: 4 bases; J trimming: 5 bases; junction bases outside the gene matches: 9. The CDR3 length is 15 residues. CDR1 SEHNR and CDR2 FQNEAQ come from the germline V gene (reference sequence). This clone was detected a few times. Antigen unknown. The method was immunoSEQ multiplex PCR; TCRdb's version includes in-frame clones alone and lacks a portion of them. Counted here are about 1.1 million clones, roughly 74% occurring once; the ten biggest clones make up about 0.52%. Sequencing input: memory CD4+ T cells from PBMCs. Subset specified: CD45RA-negative fraction. The TCR originated in a man between 18 and 29 years old in good health. Some clones in this sample may be carry-over from other donors' samples. The rearrangement joins TRBV7-9 to TRBJ2-5, with 8 bases identical to TRBD2. The CDR3 nucleotides read TGTGCCAGCAGCTCCCTAGGACTAGCCGAGGAGACCCAGTACTTC. Its translation: CASSSLGLAEETQYF. The entire variable domain, with the rest obtained from reference TRBV7-9 and TRBJ2-5, is as follows: DTGVSQNPRHKITKRGQNVTFRCDPISEHNRLYWYRQTLGQGPEFLTYFQNEAQLEKSRLLSDRFSAERPKGSFSTLEIQRTEQGDSAMYLCASSSLGLAEETQYFGPGTRLLVL.